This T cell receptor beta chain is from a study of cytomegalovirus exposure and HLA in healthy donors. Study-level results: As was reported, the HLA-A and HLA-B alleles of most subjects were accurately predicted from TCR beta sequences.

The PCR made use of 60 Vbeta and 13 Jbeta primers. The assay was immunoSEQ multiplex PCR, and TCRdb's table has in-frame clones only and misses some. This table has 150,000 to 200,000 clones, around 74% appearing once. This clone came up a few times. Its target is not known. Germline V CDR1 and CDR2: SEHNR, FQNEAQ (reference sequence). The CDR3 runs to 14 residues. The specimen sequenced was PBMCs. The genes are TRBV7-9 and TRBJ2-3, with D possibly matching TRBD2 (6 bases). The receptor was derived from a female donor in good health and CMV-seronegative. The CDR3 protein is CSGSRGSIPDTQYF. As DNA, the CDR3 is TGTTCCGGTTCGCGGGGCTCGATCCCAGATACGCAGTATTTT.